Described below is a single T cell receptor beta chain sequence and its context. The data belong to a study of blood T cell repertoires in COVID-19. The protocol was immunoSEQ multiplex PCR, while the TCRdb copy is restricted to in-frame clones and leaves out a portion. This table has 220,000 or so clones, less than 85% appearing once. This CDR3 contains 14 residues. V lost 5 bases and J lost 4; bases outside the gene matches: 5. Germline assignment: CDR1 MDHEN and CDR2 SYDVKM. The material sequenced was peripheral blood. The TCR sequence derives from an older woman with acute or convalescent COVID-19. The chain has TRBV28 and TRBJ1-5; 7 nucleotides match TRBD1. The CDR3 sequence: CASSKGGANQPQHF. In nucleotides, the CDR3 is TGTGCCAGCAGTAAAGGGGGCGCGAATCAGCCCCAGCATTTT. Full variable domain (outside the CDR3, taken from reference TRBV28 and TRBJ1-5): DVKVTQSSRYLVKRTGEKVFLECVQDMDHENMFWYRQDPGLGLRLIYFSYDVKMKEKGDIPEGYSVSREKKERFSLILESASTNQTSMYLCASSKGGANQPQHFGDGTRLSIL.